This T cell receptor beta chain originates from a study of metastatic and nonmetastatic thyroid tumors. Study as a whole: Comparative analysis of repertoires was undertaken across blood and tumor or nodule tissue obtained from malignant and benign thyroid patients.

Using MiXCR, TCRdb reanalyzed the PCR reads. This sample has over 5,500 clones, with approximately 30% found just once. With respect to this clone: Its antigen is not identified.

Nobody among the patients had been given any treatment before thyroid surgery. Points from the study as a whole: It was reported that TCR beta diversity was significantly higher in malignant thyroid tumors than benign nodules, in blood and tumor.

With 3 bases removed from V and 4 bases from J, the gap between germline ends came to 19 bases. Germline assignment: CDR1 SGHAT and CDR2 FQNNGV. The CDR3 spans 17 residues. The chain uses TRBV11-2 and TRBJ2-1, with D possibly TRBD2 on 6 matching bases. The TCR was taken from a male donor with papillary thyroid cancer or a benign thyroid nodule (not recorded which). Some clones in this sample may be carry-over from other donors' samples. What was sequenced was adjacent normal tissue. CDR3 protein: CASSFWARDSRYNEQFF. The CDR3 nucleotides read TGTGCCAGCAGCTTCTGGGCTCGGGACTCCAGGTACAATGAGCAGTTCTTC. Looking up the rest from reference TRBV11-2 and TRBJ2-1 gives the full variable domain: EAGVAQSPRYKIIEKRQSVAFWCNPISGHATLYWYQQILGQGPKLLIQFQNNGVVDDSQLPKDRFSAERLKGVDSTLKIQPAKLEDSAVYLCASSFWARDSRYNEQFFGPGTRLTVL.